The present T cell receptor (beta chain) was sequenced within a study of T cell changes during pregnancy in multiple sclerosis. Produced via immunoSEQ multiplex PCR; TCRdb's table is partial and in-frame only. The table shows tens of thousands of clones, with 92% occurring only once. Germline CDR1 is LNHNV and CDR2 is YYDKDF (reference sequence). The CDR3 is 15 amino acids. The J segment lost 4 bases and the V segment lost 5 bases, leaving 8 bases of the junction unmatched. The sequence was obtained from a female donor in good health, enrolled as a control in a pregnancy study. This sequence joins TRBV15 and TRBJ1-3; 7 bases match TRBD1. The material was CD4+ T cells from peripheral blood mononuclear cells, obtained after pregnancy. The CDR3 sequence is CATSGRRQGGNTIYF. In DNA form, the CDR3 reads TGTGCCACCAGCGGACGGAGACAGGGAGGAAACACCATATATTTT.